These 20 T cell receptor beta chains share one sample of origin, sequenced in a study of blood T cell repertoires in COVID-19. Sequencing was performed with immunoSEQ multiplex PCR; in TCRdb, only in-frame clones are kept and a portion is missing. This table has approximately 89,000 clones, approximately 80% appearing once. The sample taken for sequencing was peripheral blood. These TCRs come from a human donor in a cohort sampled during active COVID-19.

The chain employs TRBV5-1 and TRBJ2-7; 9 positions match TRBD1. Germline V gene lookup returns CDR1 SGHRS and CDR2 YFSETQ. The CDR3 runs to 13 residues. The V and J ends lost 4 bases and 5 bases, in that order; junction bases with no gene match: 4. In DNA form, the CDR3 reads TGCGCCAGCAGCCGGGACAGGGTAAACGAGCAGTACTTC. Residues: CASSRDRVNEQYF.

This rearrangement joins TRBV2 to TRBJ1-3, with a possible D match to TRBD1 (5 bases). CDR1 SNHLY and CDR2 FYNNEI come from the germline V gene. The CDR3 consists of 15 residues. V was pared by 4 bases and J by 1 base, with 11 bases between. The CDR3 here is CASSVTGRSGNTIYF. The CDR3 nucleotides are TGTGCCAGCAGTGTAACAGGACGATCTGGAAACACCATATATTTT. Combining the CDR3 with reference TRBV2 and TRBJ1-3 gives the whole variable domain EPEVTQTPSHQVTQMGQEVILRCVPISNHLYFYWYRQILGQKVEFLVSFYNNEISEKSEIFDDQFSVERPDGSNFTLKIRSTKLEDSAMYFCASSVTGRSGNTIYFGEGSWLTVV.

V is TRBV2 and J is TRBJ2-1; D perhaps matches TRBD1 (6 bases). The CDR3 contains 12 residues. V gave up 3 bases and J gave up 13 bases, with 13 bases separating them. The germline V gene encodes CDR1 SNHLY and CDR2 FYNNEI. In nucleotides, the CDR3 is TGTGCCAGCAGTGAGTGGCCAGGGGAACAGTTCTTC. This codes for CASSEWPGEQFF.

The chain recombines TRBV2 with TRBJ1-1; D possibly corresponds to TRBD1 (6 bases). The ends were cut back, 4 bases at V and 0 bases at J, with 9 bases in the middle. There are 14 residues in the CDR3. Germline values: CDR1 SNHLY, CDR2 FYNNEI. CDR3 in amino acids: CASSVRGLNTEAFF. In nucleotides, the CDR3 is TGTGCCAGCAGTGTGCGGGGGCTGAACACTGAAGCTTTCTTT. The entire variable domain, with the rest obtained from reference TRBV2 and TRBJ1-1, is as follows: EPEVTQTPSHQVTQMGQEVILRCVPISNHLYFYWYRQILGQKVEFLVSFYNNEISEKSEIFDDQFSVERPDGSNFTLKIRSTKLEDSAMYFCASSVRGLNTEAFFGQGTRLTVV.

V usage is TRBV10-3 and J usage is TRBJ2-1, with 10 bases that match TRBD2. CDR3 size: 14 residues. With 11 bases clipped from V and 0 bases from J, the junction kept 4 bases outside the gene matches. Germline CDR1 reads ENHRY; CDR2 reads SYGVKD. CDR3 nucleotides: TGTGCCTCACAGCGGGAGGGCTCCTACAATGAGCAGTTCTTC. It specifies CASQREGSYNEQFF.

This clone was found many times. The CDR3 protein is CASSPSDRWSYGYTF. Here the CDR3 DNA reads TGTGCCAGCAGTCCGTCGGACAGGTGGAGCTATGGCTACACCTTC. The J gene is TRBJ1-2, the V gene TRBV28; 7 bases are a match to TRBD1. V was clipped by 5 bases and J by 4 bases; unmatched bases: 10. Germline-derived CDR1 and CDR2 are MDHEN and SYDVKM. The CDR3 has 15 residues.

The rearrangement links TRBV25-1 to TRBJ2-7, with a weak D call TRBD2 (5 bases). Trimming shortened V by 4 bases and J by 5 bases, and 21 bases separated the two germline ends. In germline, CDR1 is MGHDK, CDR2 SYGVNS. The CDR3 sequence is 16 residues long. The CDR3 nucleotides read TGTGCCAGCAGTGTCACAAGCGGTAGCTTAGATAACGAGCAGTACTTC. Its translation is CASSVTSGSLDNEQYF.

The gene calls are TRBV19 and TRBJ2-1; D perhaps matches TRBD2 (6 bases). The CDR3 covers 14 residues. CDR1 is LNHDA and CDR2 is SQIVND in the germline V gene (reference sequence). V dropped 2 bases and J dropped 6 bases, with 11 bases sitting between them. CDR3 DNA: TGTGCCAGTAGTATAATAGGAGGGATCAATGAGCAGTTCTTC. Translating it yields CASSIIGGINEQFF. The full variable domain, completed using reference TRBV19 and TRBJ2-1, is DGGITQSPKYLFRKEGQNVTLSCEQNLNHDAMYWYRQDPGQGLRLIYYSQIVNDFQKGDIAEGYSVSREKKESFPLTVTSAQKNPTAFYLCASSIIGGINEQFFGPGTRLTVL.

The J gene is TRBJ2-7, the V gene TRBV6-1; a possible D gene is TRBD1 (6 bases). Trimming shortened V by 3 bases and J by 4 bases, and 19 bases separated the two germline ends. The CDR3 totals 16 residues. CDR1 and CDR2 (germline): MNHNS, SASEGT. The CDR3 is CASSEGSSDSLYEQYF. The CDR3 DNA follows: TGTGCCAGCAGTGAGGGGAGCTCGGACAGCCTGTACGAGCAGTACTTC.

The chain uses TRBV18 and TRBJ2-7; 16 bases agree with TRBD2. Germline loops: CDR1 KGHSH, CDR2 LQKENI. Germline trimming cut 1 base from V and 6 bases from J; bases unmatched to any gene: 3. The CDR3 contains 16 residues. CDR3 residues: CASSPRGLAGGVEQYF. DNA of the CDR3: TGTGCCAGCTCACCACGGGGACTAGCGGGAGGGGTCGAGCAGTACTTC. The entire variable domain, with the rest obtained from reference TRBV18 and TRBJ2-7, is as follows: NAGVMQNPRHLVRRRGQEARLRCSPMKGHSHVYWYRQLPEEGLKFMVYLQKENIIDESGMPKERFSAEFPKEGPSILRIQQVVRGDSAAYFCASSPRGLAGGVEQYFGPGTRLTVT.

This rearrangement joins TRBV3-1 (or the pseudogene TRBV3-2) to TRBJ2-4; D is possibly TRBD1 (6 bases). V was pared by 6 bases and J by 6 bases, with 12 bases between. This CDR3 is 13 amino acids long. Germline CDR1 reads LGHDT; CDR2 reads YNNKEL (reference sequence). The CDR3 spells CASRDSPGNIQYF. CDR3 bases: TGTGCCAGCAGGGACAGTCCCGGAAACATTCAGTACTTC.

In regard to this clone: At the DNA level, this CDR3 is encoded by other sequences in the same sample as well. The gene calls are TRBV5-1 and TRBJ1-2; 7 bases match TRBD1. Germline CDR1 and CDR2: SGHRS and YFSETQ. The CDR3 is 14 residues long. The junction had 1 base not matched to a gene; V was cut back by 0 bases and J by 2 bases. The CDR3: CASSLAGGNYGYTF. The CDR3, as DNA: TGCGCCAGCAGCTTGGCAGGGGGAAACTATGGCTACACCTTC.

J is TRBJ1-1 and V is TRBV4-1, with D perhaps matching TRBD1 (5 bases). The CDR3 sequence is 15 residues long. Germline assignment: CDR1 MGHRA and CDR2 YSYEKL. The V and J ends lost 3 bases and 1 base respectively, with 12 bases between them. CDR3 sequence: CASSHPGLPNTEAFF. The CDR3 nucleotides read TGCGCCAGCAGCCACCCGGGACTGCCGAACACTGAAGCTTTCTTT.

The chain combines TRBV7-2 with TRBJ2-7, with 10 bases that match TRBD2. Germline V gives CDR1 SGHTA, CDR2 FQGNSA. The CDR3 spans 18 residues. V shed 5 bases, J shed 4 bases, and the junction held 17 bases outside the gene matches. The CDR3 spells CASSPGAGGLSGFYEQYF. The CDR3 DNA sequence: TGTGCCAGCAGCCCAGGAGCGGGAGGGCTATCCGGGTTTTACGAGCAGTACTTC. Based on the CDR3 plus reference TRBV7-2 and TRBJ2-7, the full variable domain is GAGVSQSPSNKVTEKGKDVELRCDPISGHTALYWYRQSLGQGLEFLIYFQGNSAPDKSGLPSDRFSAERTGGSVSTLTIQRTQQEDSAVYLCASSPGAGGLSGFYEQYFGPGTRLTVT.

This chain joins TRBV27 and TRBJ2-7; perhaps TRBD1 as D (6 bases). The CDR3 extends over 15 amino acids. Germline CDR1 reads MNHEY; CDR2 reads SMNVEV (reference sequence). Trimming took off 6 bases at V and 1 base at J, with 16 bases between the two ends. The CDR3 here is CASSPKGTSSYEQYF. The CDR3 DNA sequence: TGTGCCAGCAGCCCCAAAGGGACATCATCCTACGAGCAGTACTTC.

The CDR3 reads CASTLSQGLYGYTF. CDR3 sequence (DNA): TGTGCCAGCACCCTTTCACAGGGGCTATATGGCTACACCTTC. The chain combines TRBV28 with TRBJ1-2; TRBD1 matches at 7 bases. The junction had 10 bases not matched to a gene; V was cut back by 7 bases and J by 5 bases. The CDR3 runs 14 residues. Looked up from germline, CDR1 is MDHEN and CDR2 is SYDVKM.

The genes are TRBV13 and TRBJ1-1; D uncertain. Between the trimmed V and J ends, which lost 2 bases and 4 bases, there was a span of 11 bases. The germline V gene has CDR1 PRHDT and CDR2 FYEKMQ (reference sequence). The CDR3 length is 14 residues. Written as DNA, the CDR3 is TGTGCCAGCAGCTTATGGTCACCGGGCACTGAAGCTTTCTTT. As protein: CASSLWSPGTEAFF.

DNA for the CDR3: TGTGCCAGCAGTTTAGTAGTGGAGCAGTACTTC. This gives the protein CASSLVVEQYF. J is TRBJ2-7 and V is TRBV28, with D unresolved. Trimming pared 2 bases from V and 7 bases from J, leaving 6 bases between. The CDR3 length is 11 residues. Germline lookup yields CDR1 MDHEN and CDR2 SYDVKM.

This chain connects TRBV25-1 to TRBJ1-2; D may be TRBD1 (6 bases). From germline, CDR1 is MGHDK and CDR2 SYGVNS. This CDR3 contains 13 residues. Trimming removed 6 bases from V and 8 bases from J, with 16 bases in between. Here the CDR3 DNA reads TGTGCCAGCAGGCGTACAGGGCCGATGGGCTACACCTTC. It encodes CASRRTGPMGYTF.

This clone turned up a few times. The V and J genes are TRBV6-6 and TRBJ2-7; 9 bases line up with TRBD1. V lost 8 bases, J lost 2 bases, and 10 bases stayed unmatched. The CDR3 is 15 amino acids. The germline V gene encodes CDR1 MNHNY and CDR2 SVGAGI (reference sequence). The CDR3 DNA reads as TGTGCCAGCTTTGACGGGACAGGGTATCCCTACGAGCAGTACTTC. It translates to CASFDGTGYPYEQYF.